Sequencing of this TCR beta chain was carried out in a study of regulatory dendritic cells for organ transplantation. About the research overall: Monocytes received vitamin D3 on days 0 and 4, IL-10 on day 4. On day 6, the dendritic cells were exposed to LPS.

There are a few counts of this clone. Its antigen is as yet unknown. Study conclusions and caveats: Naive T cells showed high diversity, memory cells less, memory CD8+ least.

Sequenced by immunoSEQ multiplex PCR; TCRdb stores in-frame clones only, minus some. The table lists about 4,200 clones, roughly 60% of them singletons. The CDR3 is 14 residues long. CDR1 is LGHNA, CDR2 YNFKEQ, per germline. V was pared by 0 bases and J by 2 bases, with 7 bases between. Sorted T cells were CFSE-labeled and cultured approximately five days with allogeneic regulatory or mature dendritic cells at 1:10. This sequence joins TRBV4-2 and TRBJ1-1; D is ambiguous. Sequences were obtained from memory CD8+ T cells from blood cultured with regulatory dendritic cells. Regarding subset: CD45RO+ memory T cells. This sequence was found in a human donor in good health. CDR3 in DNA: TGTGCCAGCAGCCAAGAGGCAGATAACACTGAAGCTTTCTTT. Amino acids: CASSQEADNTEAFF.